In its sample, the clone carrying this TCR delta chain was seen a few times. Its specificity is not known. V lost 0 bases and J lost 0; bases outside the gene matches: 15. The CDR3 extends over 21 amino acids. Germline CDR1 is TSWWSYY and CDR2 is QGS. This sample stems from a study of delta chains in infants with herpesvirus infections. TCR cDNA was made from PBMC RNA with gamma- and delta-chain-specific primers. TCRdb reprocessed the RT-PCR reads through CATT. The sample has roughly 2,600 delta-chain clones, 30% to 40% seen once. Study-wide results and limits: Absence in CMV-uninfected infants may reflect the detection limit only. The public clonotype appeared only at the first post-infection time point and was absent in uninfected infants.

The sample consisted of peripheral blood, taken at time point 4 of longitudinal follow-up. The chain has TRDV1 and TRDJ1, with 11 bases lining up with TRDD3. The sequence was collected from a human donor who was a Ugandan infant, either HIV-exposed or HIV-unexposed (not recorded which). The CDR3 loop is CALGELAFLRSLGDNTDKLIF. CDR3 nucleotides: TGTGCTCTTGGGGAACTAGCCTTCCTACGCTCACTGGGGGATAACACCGATAAACTCATCTTT.